Listed below are T cell receptor beta chains from one sample, sequenced in a study of control samples from healthy donors and cancer patients. Generated by immunoSEQ multiplex PCR, the TCRdb table keeps only in-frame clones and is missing some. This sample carries about 170,000 clones, roughly nine tenths of them seen once, and the ten largest clones take approximately 1.6%. Sequencing used blood. These TCRs come from a woman aged 25 to 39 in good health. CDR3s include the opening cysteine and the closing phenylalanine or tryptophan. The order of the fields is J gene, V gene, clone size, D gene, CDR3 protein, CDR3 DNA. A D gene is named only where the DNA matches it firmly. Part of the rows lack a size; the others show once, few, many or a class for expanded clones.

J: TRBJ1-1; V: TRBV11-2; size: NA; D: NA; CDR3: CASSSGTGTEAFF; DNA: TGTGCCAGCAGCTCAGGTACGGGTACTGAAGCTTTCTTT
J: TRBJ2-1; V: TRBV7-3; size: NA; D: TRBD1; CDR3: CASSPTGILDEQFF; DNA: TGTGCCAGCAGCCCGACAGGGATCCTAGATGAGCAGTTCTTC
J: TRBJ2-7; V: TRBV11-2; size: NA; D: TRBD1; CDR3: CASSFADRGGYEQYF; DNA: TGTGCCAGCAGCTTCGCCGACAGGGGTGGGTACGAGCAGTACTTC
J: TRBJ2-5; V: TRBV7-2; size: NA; D: NA; CDR3: CASSPQQGSETQYF; DNA: TGTGCCAGCAGCCCCCAACAGGGTTCGGAGACCCAGTACTTC
J: TRBJ2-7; V: TRBV9; size: NA; D: TRBD2; CDR3: CASSVVSGSYEQYF; DNA: TGTGCCAGCAGCGTAGTTAGCGGGAGCTACGAGCAGTACTTC
J: TRBJ2-3; V: TRBV18; size: NA; D: NA; CDR3: CASSPGHNTDTQYF; DNA: TGTGCCAGCTCACCGGGACATAACACAGATACGCAGTATTTT
J: TRBJ2-5; V: TRBV19; size: NA; D: TRBD2; CDR3: CASSIRLAGEETQYF; DNA: TGTGCCAGTAGTATAAGGTTAGCGGGAGAAGAGACCCAGTACTTC
J: TRBJ2-7; V: TRBV3-1/TRBV3-2; size: NA; D: TRBD2; CDR3: CASSNSAGSYEQYF; DNA: TGTGCCAGCAGCAACTCAGCGGGGTCCTACGAGCAGTACTTC
J: TRBJ2-7; V: TRBV7-6; size: NA; D: TRBD1; CDR3: CASSPGTGGGEQYF; DNA: TGTGCCAGCAGCCCCGGGACAGGGGGCGGCGAGCAGTACTTC
J: TRBJ1-6; V: TRBV6-2/TRBV6-3; size: NA; D: NA; CDR3: CASSGIYNSPLHF; DNA: TGTGCCAGCAGTGGGATCTATAATTCACCCCTCCACTTT
J: TRBJ1-1; V: TRBV11-3; size: NA; D: NA; CDR3: CASSVTSNTEAFF; DNA: TGTGCCAGCAGCGTCACATCGAACACTGAAGCTTTCTTT
J: TRBJ2-1; V: TRBV5-4; size: NA; D: TRBD1; CDR3: CASSSDRVNEQFF; DNA: TGTGCCAGCAGCTCAGACAGGGTGAATGAGCAGTTCTTC
J: TRBJ1-4; V: TRBV27; size: NA; D: TRBD1; CDR3: CASSRTGANEKLFF; DNA: TGTGCCAGCAGCAGGACAGGGGCTAATGAAAAACTGTTTTTT
J: TRBJ2-2; V: TRBV10-2; size: NA; D: NA; CDR3: CASSEWAANTGELFF; DNA: TGCGCCAGCAGTGAATGGGCAGCGAACACCGGGGAGCTGTTTTTT
J: TRBJ2-3; V: TRBV2; size: once; D: TRBD2; CDR3: CASSEGLAGGTDTQYF; DNA: TGTGCCAGCAGTGAAGGACTAGCGGGGGGTACAGATACGCAGTATTTT
J: TRBJ1-4; V: TRBV5-4; size: NA; D: TRBD1; CDR3: CASSWDRGTNEKLFF; DNA: TGTGCCAGCAGCTGGGACAGGGGAACTAATGAAAAACTGTTTTTT
J: TRBJ1-5; V: TRBV6-6; size: NA; D: TRBD1; CDR3: CASSRSGTGHSNQPQHF; DNA: TGTGCCAGCAGTCGATCCGGGACAGGCCATAGCAATCAGCCCCAGCATTTT
J: TRBJ1-2; V: TRBV4-1; size: NA; D: TRBD1; CDR3: CASSQGTGESYTF; DNA: TGCGCCAGCAGCCAAGGGACAGGGGAATCCTACACCTTC
J: TRBJ2-1; V: TRBV7-3; size: NA; D: TRBD2; CDR3: CASSPGTSGTYYNEQFF; DNA: TGTGCCAGCAGCCCCGGGACTAGCGGCACCTATTACAATGAGCAGTTCTTC
J: TRBJ2-1; V: TRBV9; size: NA; D: TRBD2; CDR3: CASSPLAGVGNEQFF; DNA: TGTGCCAGCAGCCCGCTAGCGGGAGTGGGAAATGAGCAGTTCTTC
J: TRBJ2-5; V: TRBV3-1/TRBV3-2; size: NA; D: NA; CDR3: CASSQDLRSRKETQYF; DNA: TGTGCCAGCAGCCAAGATTTGCGGAGCAGAAAAGAGACCCAGTACTTC
J: TRBJ2-7; V: TRBV11-3; size: NA; D: NA; CDR3: CASSRTDTYEQYF; DNA: TGTGCCAGCAGCCGGACGGATACCTACGAGCAGTACTTC
J: TRBJ1-4; V: TRBV19; size: NA; D: NA; CDR3: CASSMGARGATNEKLFF; DNA: TGTGCCAGTAGTATGGGCGCCAGGGGTGCAACTAATGAAAAACTGTTTTTT
J: TRBJ1-1; V: TRBV5-6; size: NA; D: TRBD1; CDR3: CASSRGQGSTEAFF; DNA: TGTGCCAGCAGCCGCGGACAGGGATCCACTGAAGCTTTCTTT
J: TRBJ2-3; V: TRBV6-6; size: NA; D: TRBD2; CDR3: CASSSRLAGGTDTQYF; DNA: TGTGCCAGCAGTTCCCGACTAGCGGGGGGGACAGATACGCAGTATTTT
J: TRBJ1-2; V: TRBV29-1; size: NA; D: NA; CDR3: CSVGTVYGYTF; DNA: TGCAGCGTTGGGACAGTCTATGGCTACACCTTC
J: TRBJ2-3; V: TRBV25-1; size: NA; D: NA; CDR3: CASSWGAADTQYF; DNA: TGTGCCAGCAGTTGGGGGGCCGCAGATACGCAGTATTTT
J: TRBJ1-1; V: TRBV13; size: NA; D: NA; CDR3: CASSPNTEAFF; DNA: TGTGCCAGCAGCCCGAACACTGAAGCTTTCTTT
J: TRBJ1-4; V: TRBV5-1; size: NA; D: TRBD1; CDR3: CASSLTDRGREKLFF; DNA: TGCGCCAGCAGCTTGACCGACAGGGGGCGCGAAAAACTGTTTTTT
J: TRBJ2-1; V: TRBV28; size: NA; D: TRBD1; CDR3: CASKMTGTGGNEQFF; DNA: TGTGCCAGCAAAATGACCGGGACAGGGGGCAATGAGCAGTTCTTC
J: TRBJ1-5; V: TRBV6-5; size: once; D: NA; CDR3: CASSYGGGAHQPQHF; DNA: TGTGCCAGCAGTTACGGTGGGGGGGCCCATCAGCCCCAGCATTTT
J: TRBJ2-5; V: TRBV7-9; size: NA; D: TRBD1; CDR3: CASRTGGAVETQYF; DNA: TGTGCCAGCAGGACAGGGGGCGCCGTAGAGACCCAGTACTTC
J: TRBJ1-1; V: TRBV20-1; size: NA; D: NA; CDR3: CSANQPTEAFF; DNA: TGCAGTGCTAATCAGCCCACTGAAGCTTTCTTT
J: TRBJ1-6; V: TRBV28; size: NA; D: NA; CDR3: CASSLLGGGPNNSPLHF; DNA: TGTGCCAGCAGTTTATTAGGTGGGGGACCAAATAATTCACCCCTCCACTTT
J: TRBJ2-5; V: TRBV19; size: NA; D: TRBD1; CDR3: CASSRDRGNGQETQYF; DNA: TGTGCCAGTAGCCGGGACAGGGGTAATGGACAAGAGACCCAGTACTTC
J: TRBJ1-4; V: TRBV18; size: NA; D: TRBD1; CDR3: CASSPVATGVEKLFF; DNA: TGTGCCAGCTCACCAGTAGCGACAGGGGTTGAAAAACTGTTTTTT
J: TRBJ1-6; V: TRBV7-8; size: NA; D: NA; CDR3: CASSLEGATYNSPLHF; DNA: TGTGCCAGCAGCTTAGAAGGAGCGACCTATAATTCACCCCTCCACTTT
J: TRBJ2-7; V: TRBV25-1; size: NA; D: NA; CDR3: CASSESSYEQYF; DNA: TGTGCCAGCAGTGAATCCTCCTACGAGCAGTACTTC
J: TRBJ1-2; V: TRBV9; size: NA; D: NA; CDR3: CASSPRQAAYGYTF; DNA: TGTGCCAGCAGCCCGAGACAGGCTGCATATGGCTACACCTTC
J: TRBJ1-2; V: TRBV5-1; size: NA; D: TRBD1; CDR3: CASSRRQGHYGYTF; DNA: TGCGCCAGCAGCCGCCGACAGGGGCATTATGGCTACACCTTC
J: TRBJ2-7; V: TRBV29-1; size: NA; D: NA; CDR3: CSVVRDEQYF; DNA: TGCAGCGTTGTCAGGGACGAGCAGTACTTC
J: TRBJ1-1; V: TRBV11-3; size: NA; D: NA; CDR3: CASSASGSTEAFF; DNA: TGTGCCAGCAGCGCATCAGGGTCTACTGAAGCTTTCTTT
J: TRBJ1-6; V: TRBV6-5; size: NA; D: NA; CDR3: CASSRDFNSPLHF; DNA: TGTGCCAGCAGCCGGGACTTTAATTCACCCCTCCACTTT
J: TRBJ2-1; V: TRBV28; size: NA; D: TRBD2; CDR3: CASSFGTSGYNEQFF; DNA: TGTGCCAGCAGTTTCGGGACTAGCGGGTACAATGAGCAGTTCTTC
J: TRBJ1-5; V: TRBV6-6; size: once; D: TRBD1; CDR3: CASSSMGQGASQPQHF; DNA: TGTGCCAGCAGTTCCATGGGACAGGGGGCTTCTCAGCCCCAGCATTTT
J: TRBJ2-7; V: TRBV12-3/TRBV12-4; size: NA; D: TRBD2; CDR3: CASRPGTSDEQYF; DNA: TGTGCCAGCAGGCCCGGGACTAGCGACGAGCAGTACTTC
J: TRBJ2-3; V: TRBV12-5; size: NA; D: NA; CDR3: CASGLFKWDTTDTQYF; DNA: TGTGCTAGTGGTTTGTTTAAGTGGGACACCACAGATACGCAGTATTTT
J: TRBJ1-1; V: TRBV11-2; size: NA; D: TRBD1; CDR3: CASSTEDRGRTEAFF; DNA: TGTGCCAGCAGCACCGAGGACAGGGGGCGGACTGAAGCTTTCTTT
J: TRBJ1-1; V: TRBV28; size: NA; D: TRBD1; CDR3: CASRRGQLNTEAFF; DNA: TGTGCCAGCAGGAGGGGACAGCTGAACACTGAAGCTTTCTTT
J: TRBJ1-2; V: TRBV29-1; size: NA; D: NA; CDR3: CSVEGFQGLNYGYTF; DNA: TGCAGCGTTGAAGGGTTTCAGGGGCTGAACTATGGCTACACCTTC
J: TRBJ1-5; V: TRBV19; size: NA; D: NA; CDR3: CASRNRNNQPQHF; DNA: TGTGCCAGTAGAAACAGGAACAATCAGCCCCAGCATTTT
J: TRBJ2-1; V: TRBV4-1; size: NA; D: TRBD2; CDR3: CASSQLLAGGINEQFF; DNA: TGCGCCAGCAGCCAATTACTAGCGGGAGGGATCAATGAGCAGTTCTTC
J: TRBJ1-3; V: TRBV3-1/TRBV3-2; size: NA; D: NA; CDR3: CASSQEQGNTIYF; DNA: TGTGCCAGCAGCCAAGAACAGGGAAACACCATATATTTT
J: TRBJ2-2; V: TRBV7-8; size: NA; D: TRBD2; CDR3: CASSAGTSGSPGELFF; DNA: TGTGCCAGCAGCGCCGGGACTAGCGGGAGCCCCGGGGAGCTGTTTTTT
J: TRBJ1-2; V: TRBV11-2; size: NA; D: NA; CDR3: CASSLVGGNYGYTF; DNA: TGTGCCAGCAGCTTAGTTGGGGGGAACTATGGCTACACCTTC
J: TRBJ2-5; V: TRBV3-1/TRBV3-2; size: NA; D: TRBD2; CDR3: CASSQGIAGGETQYF; DNA: TGTGCCAGCAGCCAAGGGATAGCGGGGGGGGAGACCCAGTACTTC